This is a list of T cell receptor beta chains from one sample in a study of metastatic and nonmetastatic thyroid tumors. TCRdb called clones again from the PCR reads with MiXCR. Here the sample spans 50,000 or so clones, approximately 24% being singletons. Source material: blood. These receptors were collected from a male donor with papillary thyroid cancer or a benign thyroid nodule (not recorded which). Some clones in this sample may be carry-over from other donors' samples. Both conserved end residues are part of each CDR3. D genes are given only for firm matches. Clone size is not always given. Where it is, it says once, few, many or a class for expanded clones.

V	D	J	size	CDR3	DNA
TRBV29-1	-	TRBJ2-5	few	CSVSGFGEGTQYF	TGCAGCGTTTCCGGGTTCGGGGAAGGGACCCAGTACTTC
TRBV20-1	TRBD2	TRBJ2-7	once	CSARDRTSGNGEQYF	TGCAGTGCTAGAGATCGTACTAGCGGGAACGGCGAGCAGTACTTC
TRBV20-1	-	TRBJ2-1	-	CSDPHGASSYNEQFF	TGCAGTGACCCCCATGGCGCGAGCTCCTACAATGAGCAGTTCTTC
TRBV7-6	-	TRBJ2-7	-	CASITFYEQYF	TGTGCCAGCATCACCTTCTACGAGCAGTACTTC
TRBV7-2	-	TRBJ1-4	many	CASSRDGVGYEKLFF	TGTGCCAGCAGCCGTGACGGGGTTGGCTATGAAAAACTGTTTTTT
TRBV15	-	TRBJ2-1	many	CATSRRTTSSSYNEQFF	TGTGCCACCAGCCGTCGAACGACTTCGAGCTCCTACAATGAGCAGTTCTTC
TRBV7-8	-	TRBJ2-1	-	CASRLDKAVTIVYEQFF	TGTGCCAGCAGATTAGATAAAGCGGTAACAATAGTATATGAGCAGTTCTTC
TRBV6-1	-	TRBJ1-6	few	CASSWGPTPYNSPLHF	TGTGCCAGCAGTTGGGGGCCGACGCCTTACAATTCACCCCTCCACTTT
TRBV30	TRBD2	TRBJ2-1	-	CAWIIAGGRNEQFF	TGTGCCTGGATTATAGCGGGAGGGCGTAATGAGCAGTTCTTC
TRBV6-1	-	TRBJ2-2	many	CASSAGSDTGELFF	TGTGCCAGCAGCGCAGGGAGCGACACCGGGGAGCTGTTTTTT
TRBV12-5	-	TRBJ1-1	many	CASGSPRTGTEAFF	TGTGCTAGTGGTTCCCCCCGGACGGGTACTGAAGCTTTCTTT
TRBV30	-	TRBJ2-5	-	CAWSAPLRSGETQYF	TGTGCCTGGAGTGCGCCTCTAAGGTCGGGGGAGACCCAGTACTTC
TRBV12-3/TRBV12-4	-	TRBJ1-2	many	CASSPGRSAGYTF	TGTGCCAGCAGTCCGGGACGCTCGGCGGGCTACACCTTC
TRBV7-9	TRBD2	TRBJ2-1	many	CASDRTSGHNEQFF	TGTGCCAGCGATCGGACTAGCGGACACAATGAGCAGTTCTTC
TRBV6-2/TRBV6-3	-	TRBJ2-7	-	CASSSGSFYEQYF	TGTGCCAGCAGTTCCGGGAGCTTCTACGAGCAGTACTTC
TRBV11-2	TRBD1	TRBJ2-7	-	CASSRQGSEQYF	TGTGCCAGCAGCCGACAGGGGAGCGAGCAGTACTTC
TRBV5-6	-	TRBJ2-1	few	CASNRREGPANEQFF	TGTGCCAGCAACCGCAGAGAAGGGCCGGCCAATGAGCAGTTCTTC
TRBV6-1	-	TRBJ1-6	-	CASSKTGFNSPLHF	TGTGCCAGCAGTAAGACAGGTTTTAATTCACCCCTCCACTTT
TRBV3-1	-	TRBJ2-7	-	CASSQELSFSSYEQYF	TGTGCCAGCAGCCAAGAACTCTCCTTCAGCTCCTACGAGCAGTACTTC
TRBV13	-	TRBJ2-7	many	CASSYSGGAGEQYF	TGTGCCAGCAGCTACAGTGGGGGGGCGGGAGAGCAGTACTTC
TRBV6-1	-	TRBJ1-5	-	CASNGQPQHF	TGTGCCAGCAACGGACAGCCCCAGCATTTT
TRBV27	-	TRBJ1-1	once	CASSLLRWQGVRGTEAFF	TGTGCCAGCAGTTTACTTCGGTGGCAGGGAGTGAGAGGTACTGAAGCTTTCTTT
TRBV11-3	-	TRBJ1-5	many	CASSLGSNQPQHF	TGTGCCAGCAGCTTGGGTAGCAATCAGCCCCAGCATTTT
TRBV27	-	TRBJ2-2	few	CASSLSDIRTGELFF	TGTGCCAGCAGTTTAAGCGACATCCGCACCGGGGAGCTGTTTTTT
TRBV6-1	TRBD2	TRBJ2-3	many	CASRRLAGEYTDTQYF	TGTGCCAGCCGAAGACTAGCGGGGGAATATACAGATACGCAGTATTTT
TRBV6-6	-	TRBJ2-5	many	CASSYEERAQETQYF	TGTGCCAGCAGTTACGAGGAACGGGCCCAAGAGACCCAGTACTTC
TRBV7-9	-	TRBJ1-5	-	CASSSVIVSNQPQHF	TGTGCCAGCAGCTCGGTTATCGTTAGCAATCAGCCCCAGCATTTT
TRBV12-3/TRBV12-4	-	TRBJ1-6	-	CASSSTRDSPLHF	TGTGCCAGCAGTTCCACAAGGGATTCACCCCTACACTTT
TRBV20-1	TRBD2	TRBJ2-1	-	CSAFRDYYNEQFF	TGCAGTGCTTTCCGGGACTATTACAATGAGCAGTTCTTC
TRBV28	TRBD2	TRBJ2-3	many	CASSSLAGESVASTDTQYF	TGTGCCAGCAGTTCGCTAGCGGGAGAGTCGGTGGCCAGCACAGATACGCAGTATTTT
TRBV10-2	TRBD1	TRBJ1-2	many	CASTEHRGRGPGYTF	TGCGCCAGCACCGAACACAGGGGGCGCGGACCTGGCTACACCTTC
TRBV28	TRBD1	TRBJ1-1	few	CASTIYNPGTGNTEAFF	TGTGCCAGCACTATTTATAACCCCGGGACAGGGAACACTGAAGCTTTCTTT
TRBV27	-	TRBJ1-5	many	CASSLGNQPQHF	TGTGCCAGCAGTTTAGGGAATCAGCCCCAGCATTTT
TRBV12-3/TRBV12-4	-	TRBJ2-3	few	CASRLGPSTDTQYF	TGTGCCAGCAGGCTAGGACCTAGCACAGATACGCAGTATTTT
TRBV24-1	TRBD1	TRBJ2-5	many	CATSEGTGARETQYF	TGTGCCACCAGTGAGGGGACAGGGGCCCGGGAGACCCAGTACTTC
TRBV27	-	TRBJ1-5	many	CASSLSPPWARGGNQPQHF	TGTGCCAGCAGTTTATCCCCCCCCTGGGCCCGGGGGGGTAATCAGCCCCAGCATTTT
TRBV30	-	TRBJ2-7	many	CAWSVRKRLASYEQYF	TGTGCCTGGAGTGTACGTAAGCGCTTGGCCTCCTACGAGCAGTACTTC
TRBV4-1	TRBD2	TRBJ2-3	-	CASSQAEASGGAADTQYF	TGCGCCAGCAGCCAGGCAGAAGCTAGCGGGGGGGCGGCAGATACGCAGTATTTT
TRBV7-9	-	TRBJ2-1	many	CASSLLSDPSYNEQFF	TGTGCCAGCAGCTTACTTTCTGACCCTTCGTACAATGAGCAGTTCTTC
TRBV4-1	-	TRBJ2-1	-	CASSQGLGGDDQFF	TGCGCCAGCAGCCAAGGGCTTGGCGGCGATGATCAGTTCTTC
TRBV7-2	TRBD1	TRBJ2-1	-	CASSLARGPYNEQFF	TGTGCCAGCAGCTTAGCGAGGGGGCCCTACAATGAGCAGTTCTTC
TRBV6-4	TRBD2	TRBJ2-3	many	CASRGGSPDTQYF	TGTGCCAGCAGAGGCGGGAGCCCAGATACGCAGTATTTT
TRBV5-6	-	TRBJ2-5	many	CASSPRDGYQETQYF	TGTGCCAGCAGCCCCCGGGACGGATACCAAGAGACCCAGTACTTC
TRBV9	TRBD2	TRBJ2-1	many	CASSVGLAGGNEQFF	TGTGCCAGCAGCGTAGGACTAGCGGGGGGGAATGAGCAGTTCTTC
TRBV6-2/TRBV6-3	-	TRBJ2-5	few	CASSYLGLIQETQYF	TGTGCCAGCAGTTACTTGGGACTGATACAAGAGACCCAGTACTTC
TRBV27	-	TRBJ1-1	few	CVSSLMAGNTEAFF	TGTGTCAGCAGTTTAATGGCCGGGAACACTGAAGCTTTCTTT
TRBV6-4	-	TRBJ2-2	-	CASSDSGDTGELFF	TGTGCCAGCAGTGACTCCGGAGACACCGGGGAGCTGTTTTTT
TRBV5-1	-	TRBJ2-7	many	CASSFRLNSYEQYF	TGCGCCAGCAGCTTCCGACTAAACTCCTACGAGCAGTACTTC
TRBV2	TRBD2	TRBJ2-5	-	CASIRGLEETQYF	TGTGCCAGCATTAGAGGACTAGAAGAGACCCAGTACTTC
TRBV11-1	-	TRBJ2-1	-	CASSPRTSLSYNEQFF	TGTGCCAGCAGCCCACGGACTTCCCTCTCCTACAATGAGCAGTTCTTC
TRBV2	TRBD2	TRBJ2-7	many	CASSRLAGEQYF	TGTGCCAGCAGCCGACTAGCGGGCGAGCAGTACTTC
TRBV12-3/TRBV12-4	-	TRBJ2-1	few	CASSLNDEQFF	TGTGCCAGCTCTCTTAACGATGAGCAGTTCTTC
TRBV4-1	TRBD2	TRBJ2-7	-	CASSQDGVAGGEQYF	TGCGCCAGCAGCCAAGATGGGGTAGCGGGTGGGGAGCAGTACTTC
TRBV6-2/TRBV6-3	-	TRBJ2-2	few	CASRAGQNYGELLF	TGTGCCAGCAGGGCTGGACAGAATTATGGGGAGCTGCTTTTT